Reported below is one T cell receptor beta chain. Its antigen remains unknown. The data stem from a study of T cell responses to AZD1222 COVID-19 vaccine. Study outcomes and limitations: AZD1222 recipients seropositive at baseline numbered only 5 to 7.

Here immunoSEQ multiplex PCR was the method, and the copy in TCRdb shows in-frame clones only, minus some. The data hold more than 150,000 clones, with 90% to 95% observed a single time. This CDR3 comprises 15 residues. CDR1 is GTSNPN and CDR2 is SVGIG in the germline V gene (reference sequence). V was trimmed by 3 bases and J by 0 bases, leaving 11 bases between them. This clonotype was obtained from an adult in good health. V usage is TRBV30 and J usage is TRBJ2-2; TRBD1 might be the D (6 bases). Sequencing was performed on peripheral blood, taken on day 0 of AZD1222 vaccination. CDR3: CAWRGAGANTGELFF. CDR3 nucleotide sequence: TGTGCCTGGAGAGGGGCAGGGGCGAACACCGGGGAGCTGTTTTTT.